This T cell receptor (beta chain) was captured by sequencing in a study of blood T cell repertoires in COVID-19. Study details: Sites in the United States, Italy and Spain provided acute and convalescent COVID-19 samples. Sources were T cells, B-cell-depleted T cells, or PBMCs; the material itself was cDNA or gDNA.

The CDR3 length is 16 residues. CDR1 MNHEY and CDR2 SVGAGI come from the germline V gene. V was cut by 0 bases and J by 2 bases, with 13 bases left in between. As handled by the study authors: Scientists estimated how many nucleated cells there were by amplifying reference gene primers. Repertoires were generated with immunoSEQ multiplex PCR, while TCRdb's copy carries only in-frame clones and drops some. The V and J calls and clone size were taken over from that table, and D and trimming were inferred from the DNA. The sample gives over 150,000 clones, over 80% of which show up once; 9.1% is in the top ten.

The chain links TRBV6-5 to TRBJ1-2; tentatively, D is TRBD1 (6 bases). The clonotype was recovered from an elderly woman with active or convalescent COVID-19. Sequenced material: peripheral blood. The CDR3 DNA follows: TGTGCCAGCAGTTACTCGGAACAGGGATTCAACTATGGCTACACCTTC. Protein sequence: CASSYSEQGFNYGYTF.